These 19 T cell receptor beta chains originate from one sample sequenced in a study of human T cells and chemical hapten exposure. TCRdb re-analysed the RACE reads in MiXCR, keeping a single row per CDR3 protein. Of a few hundred thousand distinct CDR3 sequences listed, 5% to 6.5% are singletons. The time point was: pre-sensitization, week 0. Specified treatment: therapeutic diphenylcyclopropenone sensitization with weekly scalp DPC. This sample comprised whole blood, obtained in connection with sensitization to the hapten diphenylcyclopropenone (DPC). These receptors all come from a woman aged 18-29 years with alopecia areata. Some clones in this sample may be carry-over from other donors' samples.

This clonotype has just a few counts. This chain's CDR3 is CASSLRRNYGYTF. In nucleotides, the CDR3 is TGTGCCAGCAGCCTCCGACGAAACTATGGCTACACCTTC. This chain joins TRBV12-3 or TRBV12-4 and TRBJ1-2; D is ambiguous. The ends were cut back, 6 bases at V and 2 bases at J, with 10 bases in the middle. The CDR3 runs to 13 residues.

The table lists this clonotype with many counts. This rearrangement joins TRBV6-2 or TRBV6-3 to TRBJ2-6, with 10 bases that match TRBD1. Germline CDR1 reads MNHEY; CDR2 reads SVGEGT. V shed 1 base, J shed 4 bases, and the junction held 13 bases outside the gene matches. The length of the CDR3 is 20 residues. The CDR3 DNA sequence: TGTGCCAGCAGTTACTACGCACCCTCGACAGGGGGCGCGGGGGCCAACGTCCTGACTTTC. Amino acid sequence: CASSYYAPSTGGAGANVLTF.

This clonotype has ten or more counts. This chain connects TRBV27 to TRBJ1-1, with unresolved D. V lost 1 base and J lost 1, with 7 bases in between. This CDR3 is built from 14 residues. Germline values: CDR1 MNHEY, CDR2 SMNVEV (reference sequence). The CDR3 protein is CASSLWSGNTEAFF. DNA of the CDR3: TGTGCCAGCAGTTTATGGTCGGGGAACACTGAAGCTTTCTTT.

This clonotype was counted only a few times. The chain links TRBV6-2 or TRBV6-3 to TRBJ1-5, with 9 bases fitting TRBD1. The J segment lost 4 bases and the V segment lost 6 bases, leaving 10 bases of the junction unmatched. The CDR3 length is 16 residues. Per the germline V gene, CDR1 is MNHEY and CDR2 is SVGEGT. The CDR3 reads CASSRTYRGLNQPQHF. CDR3 bases: TGTGCCAGCAGCCGGACCTACAGGGGGCTTAATCAGCCCCAGCATTTT.

There are a few counts of this clonotype. The chain couples TRBV7-6 to TRBJ2-1; D tentatively fits TRBD1 or TRBD2 (5 bases each). V was shortened by 3 bases and J by 5 bases, with 35 bases between the two germline ends. The length of the CDR3 is 22 residues. The V gene's germline CDR1 is SGHVS and CDR2 FNYEAQ. DNA of the CDR3: TGTGCCAGCAGCTTGGGACGATTATTGTCGCGTCGGTGGACTCCTTACCACAATGAGCAGTTCTTC. It translates to CASSLGRLLSRRWTPYHNEQFF.

This clonotype was seen a handful of times. The chain combines TRBV28 with TRBJ1-5; D unclear. Germline lookup yields CDR1 MDHEN and CDR2 SYDVKM. Trimming took off 2 bases at V and 6 bases at J, with 11 bases between the two ends. This CDR3 has 14 amino acids. CDR3 loop: CASSLPGSVQPQHF. The CDR3 nucleotides are TGTGCCAGCAGTTTACCGGGATCCGTTCAGCCCCAGCATTTT. Using reference TRBV28 and TRBJ1-5 for the parts outside the CDR3, the full variable domain is DVKVTQSSRYLVKRTGEKVFLECVQDMDHENMFWYRQDPGLGLRLIYFSYDVKMKEKGDIPEGYSVSREKKERFSLILESASTNQTSMYLCASSLPGSVQPQHFGDGTRLSIL.

This clonotype appeared a few times. The V gene is TRBV4-3, the J gene TRBJ1-2; D is ambiguous. Trimming pared 4 bases from V and 4 bases from J, leaving 16 bases between. This CDR3 is built from 15 residues. Germline V gene sequence: CDR1 LGHNA, CDR2 YSLEER. In DNA, the CDR3 is TGCGCCAGCAGCCGGGGAGCTTCAACGTTCTATGGCTACACCTTC. This codes for CASSRGASTFYGYTF.

This chain connects TRBV7-2 to TRBJ2-3; D assignment may be TRBD1 or TRBD2 (5 bases each). The CDR3 has 16 residues. From germline, CDR1 is SGHTA and CDR2 FQGNSA. Trimming removed 5 bases from V and 2 bases from J, with 17 bases in between. This CDR3 is CASSTRGVQHTDTQYF. The CDR3 DNA follows: TGTGCCAGCAGCACCCGGGGCGTCCAACACACAGATACGCAGTATTTT.

This clonotype was observed a few times. This sequence joins TRBV10-3 and TRBJ2-5; no reliable D call. CDR3 length: 16 residues. Germline CDR1 and CDR2: ENHRY and SYGVKD. Trimming removed 0 bases from V and 1 base from J, with 12 bases in between. The DNA for the CDR3 is TGTGCCATCAGTGAGTCGGCTTTGGCGGTCCAAGAGACCCAGTACTTC. Translation: CAISESALAVQETQYF.

This clonotype was observed many times. V and J are TRBV3-1 and TRBJ2-1; D might be TRBD2 (5 bases). CDR3 length: 12 amino acids. Trimming shortened V by 3 bases and J by 9 bases, and 9 bases separated the two germline ends. Per germline, CDR1 LGHDT and CDR2 YNNKEL (reference sequence). The DNA for the CDR3 is TGTGCCAGCAGCCATGATGGAGGTGAGCAGTTCTTC. Translation: CASSHDGGEQFF.

The chain carries TRBV7-9 and TRBJ2-7; the D gene is possibly TRBD2 (5 bases). Germline V CDR1 and CDR2: SEHNR, FQNEAQ (reference sequence). This CDR3 is 13 amino acids long. V lost 5 bases and J lost 1, with 9 bases in between. CDR3 region: CASSKRGSYEQYF. The CDR3 DNA reads TGTGCCAGCAGCAAACGGGGTTCCTACGAGCAGTACTTC.

This clonotype came up a few times. The chain couples TRBV4-1 to TRBJ1-6; TRBD1 is a possible D gene (5 bases). The V gene's germline CDR1 is MGHRA and CDR2 YSYEKL. There are 14 residues in the CDR3. V lost 1 base, J lost 10 bases, and 11 bases lay in between. CDR3 sequence reads: CASSQAGPGSPLHF. Here the CDR3 DNA reads TGCGCCAGCAGCCAAGCAGGGCCGGGATCACCCCTCCACTTT.

Ten or more counts support this clonotype. This rearrangement joins TRBV10-3 to TRBJ1-2, with D unresolved. The V end lost 0 bases, the J end lost 7 bases, and 6 bases lay between the germline ends. CDR1 is ENHRY and CDR2 is SYGVKD in the germline V gene. The CDR3 extends over 12 amino acids. CDR3 sequence reads: CAISESMTGYTF. CDR3 DNA sequence: TGTGCCATCAGTGAGTCGATGACTGGCTACACCTTC.

The table lists this clonotype with many counts. The chain couples TRBV18 to TRBJ2-3, with 8 bases matching TRBD1. Germline V gene data show CDR1 as KGHSH and CDR2 as LQKENI. V lost 3 bases, J lost 5 bases, and 7 bases stayed unmatched. This CDR3 region has 15 residues. The chain's CDR3 is CASSPSTGAKDTQYF. The CDR3 DNA sequence: TGTGCCAGCTCACCTTCGACAGGGGCGAAAGATACGCAGTATTTT.

The chain recombines TRBV24-1 with TRBJ2-3; 7 bases line up with TRBD2. Trimming cost V 3 bases and J 7 bases; bases outside gene matches: 12. Per the germline V gene, CDR1 is KGHDR and CDR2 is SFDVKD. This CDR3 is 16 amino acids long. CDR3 nucleotide sequence: TGTGCCACCAGTGATCCCCGGGGGGAAGGAAGAAATACGCAGTATTTT. It yields the protein CATSDPRGEGRNTQYF.

V and J are TRBV18 and TRBJ1-1; TRBD1 is a possible D gene (5 bases). This CDR3 is built from 14 residues. V dropped 6 bases and J dropped 1 base, with 12 bases sitting between them. In germline, CDR1 is KGHSH, CDR2 LQKENI. DNA of the CDR3: TGTGCCAGCTCCAGCCGGGGCGAGAACACTGAAGCTTTCTTT. Protein product: CASSSRGENTEAFF.

This clonotype was counted at least ten times. V and J are TRBV21-1 and TRBJ1-1; the table's D call TRBD1 went unverified against the DNA. TRBV21-1 has pseudogene status. This CDR3 spans 14 amino acids. CDR3 residues: CASSCGQGNTEAFF. Here the CDR3 DNA reads TGTGCCAGCAGCTGCGGACAGGGGAACACTGAAGCTTTCTTT.

This clonotype was recorded a few times. The chain is built from TRBV28 and TRBJ2-3, with 8 nucleotides matching TRBD2. The junction had 12 bases not matched to a gene; V was cut back by 6 bases and J by 1 base. CDR1 and CDR2 (germline): MDHEN, SYDVKM. CDR3 length equals 17 residues. The CDR3 sequence is CASSSRTGGPGTDTQYF. CDR3 sequence (DNA): TGTGCCAGCAGCTCGAGAACGGGGGGGCCCGGCACAGATACGCAGTATTTT.

This clonotype has at least ten counts. This rearrangement joins TRBV29-1 to TRBJ1-1; D perhaps matches TRBD1 (5 bases). The V end was cut by 8 bases, the J end by 1 base, with 11 bases between. Germline values: CDR1 SQVTM, CDR2 ANQGSEA. This CDR3 comprises 12 residues. The CDR3 DNA reads TGCAGCTTGGGACGGTCGAACACTGAAGCTTTCTTT. Translating it yields CSLGRSNTEAFF.